This TCR beta chain comes out of a study of blood T cell repertoires in COVID-19. Trimming at V came to 4 bases and at J to 4 bases, leaving 2 bases not matched to a gene. The CDR3 is 12 residues long. Germline CDR1 reads SGHDT; CDR2 reads YYEEEE. Cohort placement rested on clinical history that participants reported themselves. Per the authors' pipeline: Reference gene primers were amplified, and this amplification served to estimate nucleated cell counts. Data came from immunoSEQ multiplex PCR; TCRdb stores just in-frame clones and leaves some out. V, J and clone size are those of that table, while D and trimming were read from the DNA. The table shows roughly 250,000 clones, with approximately 83% occurring only once.

The receptor's source is a woman aged 40-49 years with acute COVID-19. The rearrangement joins TRBV5-6 to TRBJ2-7, with 7 bases identical to TRBD1. The sequenced sample was PBMCs or T cells enriched from blood (not recorded which). CDR3 amino acids: CASSPGGYEQYF. For the CDR3, the DNA is TGTGCCAGCAGCCCAGGGGGATACGAGCAGTACTTC.